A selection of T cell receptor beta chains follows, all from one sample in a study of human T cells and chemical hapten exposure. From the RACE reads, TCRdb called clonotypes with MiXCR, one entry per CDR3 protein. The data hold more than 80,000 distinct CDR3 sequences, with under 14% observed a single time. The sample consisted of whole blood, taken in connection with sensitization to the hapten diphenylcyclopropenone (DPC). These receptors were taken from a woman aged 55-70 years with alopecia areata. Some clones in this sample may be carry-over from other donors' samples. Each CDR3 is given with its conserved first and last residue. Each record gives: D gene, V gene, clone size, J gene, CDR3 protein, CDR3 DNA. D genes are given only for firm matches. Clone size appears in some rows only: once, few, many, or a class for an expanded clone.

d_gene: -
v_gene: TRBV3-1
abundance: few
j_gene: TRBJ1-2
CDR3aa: CASSQGDGPIYGYTF
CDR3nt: TGTGCCAGCAGCCAAGGGGACGGACCTATCTATGGCTACACCTTC

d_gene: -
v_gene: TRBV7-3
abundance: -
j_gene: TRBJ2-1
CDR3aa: CASSLLGGVGQNNEQFF
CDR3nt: TGTGCCAGCAGCTTATTAGGAGGCGTTGGACAGAACAATGAGCAGTTCTTC

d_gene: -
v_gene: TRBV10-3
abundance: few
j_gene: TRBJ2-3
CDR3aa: CAIRGRDTQYF
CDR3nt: TGTGCCATCAGGGGAAGGGATACGCAGTATTTT

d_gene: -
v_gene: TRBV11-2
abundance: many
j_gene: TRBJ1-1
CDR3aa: CASSGNTEAFF
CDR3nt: TGTGCCAGCAGTGGGAACACTGAAGCTTTCTTT

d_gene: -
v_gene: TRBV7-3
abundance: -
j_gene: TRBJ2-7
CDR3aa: CASSLKGGGIEQYF
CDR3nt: TGTGCCAGCAGCTTAAAAGGAGGAGGAATAGAGCAGTACTTC

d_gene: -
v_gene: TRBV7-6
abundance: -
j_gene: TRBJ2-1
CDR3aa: CASSFDADNEQFF
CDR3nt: TGTGCCAGCAGCTTCGACGCAGACAATGAGCAGTTCTTC

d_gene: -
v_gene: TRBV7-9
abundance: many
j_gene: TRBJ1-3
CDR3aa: CASSQFSGNTIYF
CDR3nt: TGTGCCAGCAGCCAATTCTCTGGAAACACCATATATTTT

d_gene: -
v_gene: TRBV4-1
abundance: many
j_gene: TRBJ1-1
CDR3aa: CASSQVGNTEAFF
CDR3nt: TGCGCCAGCAGCCAAGTCGGGAACACTGAAGCTTTCTTT

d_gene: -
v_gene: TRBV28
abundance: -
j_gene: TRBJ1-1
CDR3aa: CASSSIALTAFF
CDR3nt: TGTGCCAGCAGTTCAATCGCCCTAACAGCTTTCTTT

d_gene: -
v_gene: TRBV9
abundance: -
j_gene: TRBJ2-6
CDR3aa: CASTSMGANVLTF
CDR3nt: TGTGCCAGCACTAGTATGGGGGCCAACGTCCTGACTTTC

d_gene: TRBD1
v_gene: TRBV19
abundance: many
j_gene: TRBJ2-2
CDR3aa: CASSRVTGANTGELFF
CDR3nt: TGTGCCAGTAGTCGGGTGACAGGGGCGAACACCGGGGAGCTGTTTTTT

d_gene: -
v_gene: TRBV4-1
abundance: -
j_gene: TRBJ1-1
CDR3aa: CASSGGVNTEAFF
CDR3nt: TGCGCCAGCAGTGGAGGGGTGAACACTGAAGCTTTCTTT

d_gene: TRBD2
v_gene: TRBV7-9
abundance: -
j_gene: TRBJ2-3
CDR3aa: CASSLVAGAGPSTDTQYF
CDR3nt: TGTGCCAGCAGCTTAGTGGCCGGAGCGGGACCTAGCACAGATACGCAGTATTTT

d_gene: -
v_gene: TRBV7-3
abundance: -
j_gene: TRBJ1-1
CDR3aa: CASRPDGNTEAFF
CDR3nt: TGTGCCAGCAGACCCGACGGGAACACTGAAGCTTTCTTT

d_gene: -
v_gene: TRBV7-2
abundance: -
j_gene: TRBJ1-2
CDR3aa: CASSLVGASYGYTF
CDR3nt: TGTGCCAGCAGCTTAGTCGGGGCTTCCTATGGCTACACCTTC

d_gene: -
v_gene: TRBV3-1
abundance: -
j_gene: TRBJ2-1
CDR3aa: CASSHLRGPKKYNEQFF
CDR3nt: TGTGCCAGCAGCCACCTCAGAGGGCCTAAGAAGTACAATGAGCAGTTCTTC

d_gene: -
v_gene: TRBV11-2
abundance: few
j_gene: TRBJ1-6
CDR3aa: CASSFGGNWNSPLHF
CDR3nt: TGTGCCAGCAGCTTCGGAGGCAACTGGAATTCACCCCTCCACTTT

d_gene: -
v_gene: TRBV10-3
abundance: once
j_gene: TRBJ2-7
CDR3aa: CAITPYEQYF
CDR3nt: TGTGCCATCACCCCTTACGAGCAGTACTTC

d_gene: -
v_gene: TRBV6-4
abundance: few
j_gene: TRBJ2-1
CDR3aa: CASSDTGLGTFF
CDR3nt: TGTGCCAGCAGTGACACTGGACTGGGTACGTTCTTC

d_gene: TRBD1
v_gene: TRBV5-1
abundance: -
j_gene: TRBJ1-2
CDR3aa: CASSSRPSGQGDWDYGYTF
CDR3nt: TGCGCCAGCAGCTCACGGCCCTCCGGACAGGGGGACTGGGACTATGGCTACACCTTC

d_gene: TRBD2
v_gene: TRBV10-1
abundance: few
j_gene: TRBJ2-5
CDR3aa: CASSLSGTSGQETQYF
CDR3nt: TGCGCCAGCAGTCTGTCCGGAACTAGCGGTCAAGAGACCCAGTACTTC

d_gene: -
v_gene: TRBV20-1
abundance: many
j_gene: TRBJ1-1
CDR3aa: CSARDGGDTEAFF
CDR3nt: TGCAGTGCTAGAGATGGAGGGGACACTGAAGCTTTCTTT

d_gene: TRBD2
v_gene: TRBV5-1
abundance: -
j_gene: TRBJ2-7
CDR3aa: CASSLFAGGSSYEQYF
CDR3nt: TGCGCCAGCAGCTTGTTTGCCGGGGGGAGCTCCTACGAGCAGTACTTC

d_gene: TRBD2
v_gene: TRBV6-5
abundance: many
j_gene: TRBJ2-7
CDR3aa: CASSSDSGGTYEQYF
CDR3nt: TGTGCCAGCAGTTCCGATAGCGGGGGGACCTACGAGCAGTACTTC

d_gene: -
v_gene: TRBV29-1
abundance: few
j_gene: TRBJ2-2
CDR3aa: CSVNRAVTGELFF
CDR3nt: TGCAGCGTCAACAGAGCGGTCACCGGGGAGCTGTTTTTT

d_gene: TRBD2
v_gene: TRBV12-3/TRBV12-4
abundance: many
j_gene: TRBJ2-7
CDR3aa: CASSLELADYEQYF
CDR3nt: TGTGCCAGCAGTTTAGAACTAGCGGACTACGAGCAGTACTTC

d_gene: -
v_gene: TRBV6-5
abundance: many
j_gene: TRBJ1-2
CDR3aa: CASSARTPYGYTF
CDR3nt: TGTGCCAGCAGTGCGCGTACGCCGTATGGCTACACCTTC

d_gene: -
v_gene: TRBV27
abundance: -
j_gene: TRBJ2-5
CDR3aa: CASRLGNQETQYF
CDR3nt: TGTGCCAGCCGGCTAGGAAACCAAGAGACCCAGTACTTC

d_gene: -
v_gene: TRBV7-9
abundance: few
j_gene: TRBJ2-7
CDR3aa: CASSPEVYEQYF
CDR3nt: TGTGCCAGCAGCCCGGAGGTTTACGAGCAGTACTTC

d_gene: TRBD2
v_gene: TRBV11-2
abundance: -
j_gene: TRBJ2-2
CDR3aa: CASSQPARGTNTGELFF
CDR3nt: TGTGCCAGCAGCCAACCAGCGCGGGGGACGAACACCGGGGAGCTGTTTTTT

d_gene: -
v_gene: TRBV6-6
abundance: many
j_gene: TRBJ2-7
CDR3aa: CASSYGTGQQYF
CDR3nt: TGTGCCAGCAGTTACGGTACAGGGCAACAGTACTTC

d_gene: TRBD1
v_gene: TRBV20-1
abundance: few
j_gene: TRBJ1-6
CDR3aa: CSAQTGGIYNSPLHF
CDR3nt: TGCAGTGCTCAAACAGGGGGAATATATAATTCACCCCTCCACTTT

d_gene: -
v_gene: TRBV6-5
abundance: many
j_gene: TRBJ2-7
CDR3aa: CASSYSAGVRYEQYF
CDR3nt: TGTGCCAGCAGTTACTCAGCAGGGGTGCGTTACGAGCAGTACTTC

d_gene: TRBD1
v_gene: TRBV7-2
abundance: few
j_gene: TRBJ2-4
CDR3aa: CASSLVGTVPPKNIQYF
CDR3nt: TGTGCCAGCAGCTTAGTGGGGACAGTTCCTCCCAAAAACATTCAGTACTTC

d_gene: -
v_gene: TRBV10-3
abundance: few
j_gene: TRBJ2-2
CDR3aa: CAISGEGRGTGELFF
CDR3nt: TGTGCCATCAGTGGAGAGGGGCGCGGCACCGGGGAGCTGTTTTTT

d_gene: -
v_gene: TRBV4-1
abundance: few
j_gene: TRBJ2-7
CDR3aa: CASSQVGNILRGQYF
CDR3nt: TGCGCCAGCAGCCAAGTTGGGAACATCCTACGAGGGCAGTACTTC

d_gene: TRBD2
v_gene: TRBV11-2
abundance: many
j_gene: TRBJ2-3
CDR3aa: CASSLGLQITDTQYF
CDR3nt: TGTGCCAGTAGTCTGGGACTACAAATCACAGATACGCAGTATTTT

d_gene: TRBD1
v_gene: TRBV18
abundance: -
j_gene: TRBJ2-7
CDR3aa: CASSPEDRVSSYEQYF
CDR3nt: TGTGCCAGCTCCCCTGAAGACAGGGTAAGCTCCTACGAGCAGTACTTC

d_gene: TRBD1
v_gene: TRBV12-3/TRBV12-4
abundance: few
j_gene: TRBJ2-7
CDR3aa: CASNNRDSSYEQYF
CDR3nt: TGTGCCAGCAACAACCGGGACAGTTCCTACGAGCAGTACTTC

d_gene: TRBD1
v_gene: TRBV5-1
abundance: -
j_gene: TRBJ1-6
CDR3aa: CASSLGDSWSPLHF
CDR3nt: TGCGCCAGCAGCTTGGGGGACAGTTGGTCACCCCTCCACTTT

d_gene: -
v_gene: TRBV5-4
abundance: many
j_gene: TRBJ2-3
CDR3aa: CASSIQGLADTQYF
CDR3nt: TGTGCCAGTTCCATACAGGGTTTAGCAGATACGCAGTATTTT

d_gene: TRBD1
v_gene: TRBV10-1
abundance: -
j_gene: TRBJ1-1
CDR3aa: CASSETRGLRADEAFF
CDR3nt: TGCGCCAGCAGTGAGACCAGGGGGCTACGCGCTGATGAAGCTTTCTTT